A selection of T cell receptor beta chains follows, all from one sample in a study of CD8 T cells in ankylosing spondylitis. TCRdb fed the 5' RACE reads into MiXCR, producing one record per CDR3 protein. The repertoire includes 200,000 or so distinct CDR3 sequences, 10% to 15% of them detected once, and 9.5% to 12% sits in the top ten. Sequenced sample: blood, either unsorted or a sorted T cell fraction (not recorded which). The receptors come from a female donor with ankylosing spondylitis or in good health (not recorded which). Each CDR3 is given with its conserved first and last residue. A D gene is named only where the DNA matches it firmly. Clone sizes are given selectively: once, few, many, or a class where the clone is expanded.

d_call j_call v_call clone_size cdr3_aa cdr3_nt
. TRBJ1-6 TRBV6-1 few CASRSQDYSYNSPLHF TGTGCCAGCAGGAGCCAGGACTACTCCTATAATTCACCCCTCCACTTT
. TRBJ1-3 TRBV5-1 . CASGRLSGNTIYF TGCGCCAGCGGCCGTCTCTCTGGAAACACCATATATTTT
. TRBJ2-2 TRBV5-6 many CASNLGSGELFF TGTGCCAGCAACTTGGGATCCGGGGAGCTGTTTTTT
. TRBJ1-2 TRBV12-3/TRBV12-4 . CASRPGPLWDYGYTF TGTGCCAGCAGGCCGGGACCGTTATGGGACTATGGCTACACCTTC
TRBD2 TRBJ2-3 TRBV27 . CASSLSLAGTSRTQYF TGTGCCAGCAGTTTATCTCTAGCGGGGACGTCACGTACGCAGTATTTT
. TRBJ2-1 TRBV6-1 many CASLRQFGNEQFF TGTGCCAGCCTCAGGCAGTTCGGAAATGAGCAGTTCTTC
. TRBJ2-1 TRBV12-3/TRBV12-4 many CASRTPGSYNEQFF TGTGCCAGCAGAACTCCGGGTTCTTACAATGAGCAGTTCTTC
. TRBJ1-6 TRBV7-9 many CASSLAGAPLHF TGTGCCAGCAGCTTAGCGGGGGCACCCCTCCACTTT
. TRBJ1-2 TRBV30 few CAWSFQGNYGYTF TGTGCCTGGAGCTTTCAGGGCAACTATGGCTACACCTTC
. TRBJ2-4 TRBV12-3/TRBV12-4 . CASSLRSLGAKNIQYF TGTGCCAGCAGTTTACGCAGCCTGGGTGCCAAAAACATTCAGTACTTC
TRBD1 TRBJ1-5 TRBV2 many CASSAGQSPNQPQHF TGTGCCAGCAGCGCGGGACAGTCACCCAATCAGCCCCAGCATTTT
. TRBJ1-1 TRBV5-1 many CASSLAMTVNTEAFF TGCGCCAGCAGCTTGGCCATGACAGTGAACACTGAAGCTTTCTTT
TRBD2 TRBJ2-1 TRBV4-3 . CASSQDSSGRAAEQFF TGCGCCAGCAGCCAAGATTCTAGCGGGAGGGCCGCTGAGCAGTTCTTC
. TRBJ1-2 TRBV20-1 many CSASRREPDYGYTF TGCAGTGCTTCCAGACGGGAACCGGACTATGGCTACACCTTC
. TRBJ2-3 TRBV5-1 few CASSATTGGPDTQYF TGCGCCAGCAGCGCAACCACCGGGGGACCAGATACGCAGTATTTT
. TRBJ2-3 TRBV7-2 many CASSLVPNPTDTQYF TGTGCCAGCAGCTTAGTACCTAACCCCACAGATACGCAGTATTTT
. TRBJ2-1 TRBV21-1 . CASSKDLDPKPSYNEQFF TGTGCCAGCAGCAAAGACCTCGACCCCAAACCCTCCTACAATGAGCAGTTCTTC
. TRBJ2-3 TRBV12-3/TRBV12-4 many CASNPGRRTQYF TGTGCCAGCAATCCGGGCCGCCGAACGCAGTATTTT
. TRBJ2-3 TRBV12-3/TRBV12-4 many CASSLAQGRDTQYF TGTGCCAGCAGTTTAGCGCAGGGGAGGGATACGCAGTATTTT
. TRBJ2-2 TRBV7-2 few CASNPRSGELFF TGTGCCAGCAACCCGAGGAGCGGGGAGCTGTTTTTT
TRBD2 TRBJ2-7 TRBV28 . CASSFFLAGADNEQYF TGTGCCAGCAGTTTTTTCCTAGCGGGAGCCGACAACGAGCAGTACTTC
. TRBJ2-2 TRBV20-1 many CSATGNTGELFF TGCAGTGCCACAGGGAACACCGGGGAGCTGTTTTTT
TRBD1 TRBJ2-5 TRBV7-8 few CASSSDRARETQYF TGTGCCAGCAGCTCTGACAGGGCTAGAGAGACCCAGTACTTC
. TRBJ2-1 TRBV7-9 few CASSDPLGAGNHNEQFF TGTGCCAGCAGCGACCCGTTGGGGGCGGGCAACCACAATGAGCAGTTCTTC